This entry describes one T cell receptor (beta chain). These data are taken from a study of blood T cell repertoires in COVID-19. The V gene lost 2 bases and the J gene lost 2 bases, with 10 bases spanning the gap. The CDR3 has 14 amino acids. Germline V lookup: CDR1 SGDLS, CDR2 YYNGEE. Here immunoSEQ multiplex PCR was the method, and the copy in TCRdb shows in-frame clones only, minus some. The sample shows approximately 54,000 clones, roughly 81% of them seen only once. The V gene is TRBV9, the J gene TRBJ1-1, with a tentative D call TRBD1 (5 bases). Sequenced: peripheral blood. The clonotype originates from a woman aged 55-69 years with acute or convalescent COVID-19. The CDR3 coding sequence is TGTGCCAGCAGCGTTCTGGACACTAACACTGAAGCTTTCTTT. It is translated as CASSVLDTNTEAFF.